Shown below are 28 T cell receptor beta chains from a single sample sequenced in a study of cytomegalovirus exposure and HLA in healthy donors. Amplification used 60 Vbeta primers and 13 Jbeta primers. Profiling relied on immunoSEQ multiplex PCR, and the TCRdb table lists in-frame clones only, not all of them. The sample lists under 110,000 clones; roughly four fifths were seen once. Sequenced material: PBMCs. These receptor sequences come from a man between 60 and 75 years old in good health and CMV-seronegative.

This sequence joins TRBV11-3 and TRBJ1-1; tentative D call: TRBD1 (5 bases). Per germline, CDR1 SGHNT and CDR2 YENEEA. This CDR3 is 13 amino acids long. V lost 5 bases and J 4 bases, leaving 11 bases between the germline ends. The CDR3 is CASSLRRGTEAFF. In DNA, the CDR3 is TGTGCCAGCAGCCTCAGGAGGGGCACTGAAGCTTTCTTT.

The rearrangement uses TRBV6-1 and TRBJ2-5; TRBD1 matches at 8 bases. Trimming cost V 7 bases and J 5 bases; bases outside gene matches: 6. The CDR3 runs 13 residues. Germline CDR1 reads MNHNS; CDR2 reads SASEGT. The chain's CDR3 is CASNAGGSETQYF. For the CDR3, the DNA is TGTGCCAGCAATGCAGGGGGCAGTGAGACCCAGTACTTC.

This clone was seen more than once but under ten times. The rearrangement uses TRBV5-1 and TRBJ2-7, with D perhaps matching TRBD1 (6 bases). V was cut by 0 bases and J by 3 bases, with 16 bases left in between. Germline V gene sequence: CDR1 SGHRS, CDR2 YFSETQ. There are 16 residues in the CDR3. The CDR3 is CASSLEWAGVGYEQYF. The CDR3 DNA follows: TGCGCCAGCAGCTTGGAATGGGCAGGGGTCGGCTACGAGCAGTACTTC.

The rearrangement uses TRBV7-2 and TRBJ2-3, with a weak D call TRBD2 (7 bases). CDR1 and CDR2 from the germline V gene are SGHTA and FQGNSA. CDR3 length equals 17 residues. With 1 base removed from V and 0 bases from J, the gap between germline ends came to 14 bases. Written as DNA, the CDR3 is TGTGCCAGCAGCTTAGACGGACGGGGGGCTAGCACAGATACGCAGTATTTT. Its translation is CASSLDGRGASTDTQYF.

This sequence joins TRBV19 and TRBJ1-2; perhaps TRBD1 as D (5 bases). The CDR3 runs 15 residues. Trimming shortened V by 2 bases and J by 3 bases, and 13 bases separated the two germline ends. CDR1 LNHDA and CDR2 SQIVND come from the germline V gene (reference sequence). CDR3 sequence reads: CASSITRGKDYGYTF. The CDR3, as DNA: TGTGCCAGTAGTATAACACGGGGGAAGGACTATGGCTACACCTTC.

The genes are TRBV30 and TRBJ2-4, with D possibly being TRBD2 (7 bases). CDR1 and CDR2 from the germline V gene are GTSNPN and SVGIG (reference sequence). The CDR3 is made up of 15 amino acids. The V end lost 2 bases, the J end lost 6 bases, and 17 bases lay between the germline ends. For the CDR3, the DNA is TGTGCCTGGAGTTGGGGGGGGCAGGGTGCAAACATTCAGTACTTC. Protein sequence: CAWSWGGQGANIQYF.

This chain links TRBV29-1 with TRBJ2-5; 9 bases are shared with TRBD2. CDR1 is SQVTM and CDR2 is ANQGSEA in the germline V gene. The CDR3 consists of 16 residues. V was pared by 0 bases and J by 4 bases, with 9 bases of the junction left unmatched. CDR3 DNA sequence: TGCAGCGTTGAAGAGGGGCGGGGGGGCGTCTCAGAGACCCAGTACTTC. It yields the protein CSVEEGRGGVSETQYF.

V gene TRBV9 combines with J gene TRBJ1-1, with unresolved D. Germline V gives CDR1 SGDLS, CDR2 YYNGEE. Deletions cut 0 bases from V and 4 bases from J, with 13 bases between. The CDR3 runs to 15 residues. CDR3 sequence reads: CASSVGAGRSTEAFF. Here the CDR3 DNA reads TGTGCCAGCAGCGTAGGTGCGGGCCGTAGCACTGAAGCTTTCTTT. Looking up the rest from reference TRBV9 and TRBJ1-1 gives the full variable domain: DSGVTQTPKHLITATGQRVTLRCSPRSGDLSVYWYQQSLDQGLQFLIQYYNGEERAKGNILERFSAQQFPDLHSELNLSSLELGDSALYFCASSVGAGRSTEAFFGQGTRLTVV.

The chain has TRBV19 and TRBJ1-1; the D gene is possibly TRBD1 (5 bases). In germline, CDR1 is LNHDA, CDR2 SQIVND (reference sequence). The V end lost 7 bases, the J end lost 7 bases, and 10 bases lay between the germline ends. The CDR3 covers 11 residues. CDR3 sequence reads: CASISGGEAFF. The CDR3 DNA reads TGTGCCAGTATATCGGGGGGTGAAGCTTTCTTT.

This clone was found a few times. The gene calls are TRBV19 and TRBJ2-1; possible D gene TRBD2, 6 bases. From germline, CDR1 is LNHDA and CDR2 SQIVND (reference sequence). This CDR3 has 16 residues. V lost 6 bases to trimming and J lost 1 base, with 16 bases between them. CDR3 in amino acids: CASRELQGGSYNEQFF. The DNA for the CDR3 is TGTGCCAGTAGAGAGCTTCAGGGAGGATCCTACAATGAGCAGTTCTTC.

The chain carries TRBV4-1 and TRBJ2-5, with TRBD1 matching over 8 bases. The V and J ends lost 2 bases and 5 bases, in that order; junction bases with no gene match: 7. Germline V gives CDR1 MGHRA, CDR2 YSYEKL. CDR3 length: 15 amino acids. CDR3 residues: CASSQSTGAFETQYF. In DNA, the CDR3 is TGCGCCAGCAGCCAATCGACAGGGGCATTTGAGACCCAGTACTTC.

This clone was found once. The V and J genes are TRBV19 and TRBJ1-2; 9 bases map to TRBD1. V gave up 5 bases and J gave up 12 bases; unmatched junction bases: 7. This CDR3 comprises 12 residues. The germline CDR1 and CDR2 sequences are LNHDA and SQIVND (reference sequence). In DNA, the CDR3 is TGTGCCAGTAGTGTGCGGACAGGGGATCACACCTTC. It specifies CASSVRTGDHTF.

The chain couples TRBV5-1 to TRBJ1-1, with D perhaps matching TRBD1 (5 bases). The CDR3 consists of 15 residues. Germline assignment: CDR1 SGHRS and CDR2 YFSETQ. V lost 6 bases and J 3 bases, leaving 18 bases between the germline ends. CDR3 amino acids: CASNTQAGGYTEAFF. The CDR3 coding sequence is TGCGCCAGCAATACCCAGGCTGGGGGGTACACTGAAGCTTTCTTT. Drawing the rest from reference TRBV5-1 and TRBJ1-1, the complete variable domain is KAGVTQTPRYLIKTRGQQVTLSCSPISGHRSVSWYQQTPGQGLQFLFEYFSETQRNKGNFPGRFSGRQFSNSRSEMNVSTLELGDSALYLCASNTQAGGYTEAFFGQGTRLTVV.

V and J are TRBV7-2 and TRBJ2-1, with TRBD2 matching over 8 bases. J gave up 6 bases and V 6 bases, and 7 bases lay outside the gene matches. The CDR3 totals 14 residues. Germline loops: CDR1 SGHTA, CDR2 FQGNSA. The CDR3 DNA sequence: TGTGCCAGCAGGCGGGGGGTAAGGAGCAATGAGCAGTTCTTC. Translation gives CASRRGVRSNEQFF.

V gene TRBV5-1 combines with J gene TRBJ2-4; 8 bases are shared with TRBD2. Per germline, CDR1 SGHRS and CDR2 YFSETQ. The junction had 22 bases not matched to a gene; V was cut back by 1 base and J by 7 bases. The CDR3 runs 20 residues. CDR3 sequence: CASSLWGSSGGYGRGNIQYF. Written as DNA, the CDR3 is TGCGCCAGCAGCTTGTGGGGATCCTCGGGGGGGTACGGACGGGGCAACATTCAGTACTTC. Using reference TRBV5-1 and TRBJ2-4 for the parts outside the CDR3, the full variable domain is KAGVTQTPRYLIKTRGQQVTLSCSPISGHRSVSWYQQTPGQGLQFLFEYFSETQRNKGNFPGRFSGRQFSNSRSEMNVSTLELGDSALYLCASSLWGSSGGYGRGNIQYFGAGTRLSVL.

The chain couples TRBV6-1 to TRBJ2-2, with 7 bases lining up with TRBD1. The CDR3 contains 15 residues. Losses at the gene ends were 6 bases for V and 7 bases for J; bases not matched to a gene: 11. Germline V CDR1 and CDR2: MNHNS, SASEGT. Here the CDR3 DNA reads TGTGCCAGCAGCAGGACAGGTGAAGAAGGCGGGGAGCTGTTTTTT. It translates to CASSRTGEEGGELFF.

The rearrangement links TRBV6-5 to TRBJ2-1; TRBD1 matches 10 bases. This CDR3 region has 15 residues. With V trimmed by 4 bases and J by 4 bases, 4 bases remained unmatched. Germline V gene sequence: CDR1 MNHEY, CDR2 SVGAGI. CDR3 DNA: TGTGCCAGCAGTTCGACAGGGGGCGCATACAATGAGCAGTTCTTC. Amino acid sequence: CASSSTGGAYNEQFF.

The chain is built from TRBV7-9 and TRBJ2-5; unclear D gene. The CDR3 contains 11 residues. V was trimmed by 8 bases and J by 5 bases, leaving 9 bases between them. In germline, CDR1 is SEHNR, CDR2 FQNEAQ (reference sequence). CDR3 amino acids: CASVREETQYF. The DNA of the CDR3 is TGTGCCAGCGTGCGAGAGGAGACCCAGTACTTC.

The chain links TRBV5-1 to TRBJ1-1, with D maybe TRBD1 (6 bases). The CDR3 sequence is 13 residues long. Germline V CDR1 and CDR2: SGHRS, YFSETQ. Trimming shortened V by 0 bases and J by 7 bases, and 10 bases separated the two germline ends. The CDR3 nucleotides are TGCGCCAGCAGCTTGGGAACAGGGAATGAAGCTTTCTTT. This translates into CASSLGTGNEAFF.

The genes are TRBV4-2 and TRBJ1-2; 7 nucleotides agree with TRBD1. The CDR3 is 17 amino acids. Germline V gene data show CDR1 as LGHNA and CDR2 as YNFKEQ. Trimming took 1 base from V and 6 from J; bases not matched to a gene: 14. The CDR3 DNA follows: TGTGCCAGCAGCCAAGGCGGGGGGACAGCTCTTAGGGATGGCTACACCTTC. It codes for CASSQGGGTALRDGYTF.

The chain has TRBV6-5 and TRBJ1-6, with 9 bases matching TRBD1. The CDR3 loop spans 15 amino acids. The V gene's germline CDR1 is MNHEY and CDR2 SVGAGI. Germline trimming cut 3 bases from V and 11 bases from J; bases unmatched to any gene: 8. The chain's CDR3 is CASSYTDRGRTPLHF. CDR3 sequence (DNA): TGTGCCAGCAGTTATACGGACAGGGGACGGACACCCCTCCACTTT.

This chain links TRBV6-4 with TRBJ2-1, with 8 bases lining up with TRBD1. The CDR3 has 16 residues. Germline V lookup: CDR1 MRHNA, CDR2 SNTAGT. J was trimmed by 4 bases and V by 5 bases; bases with no gene match: 10. CDR3 coding DNA: TGTGCCAGCAGTCCTCGATACAGGGGGTATTACAATGAGCAGTTCTTC. Residues: CASSPRYRGYYNEQFF.

V is TRBV14 and J is TRBJ1-1, with 7 bases aligning to TRBD1. V dropped 4 bases and J dropped 2; count of bases not matched to a gene: 19. The CDR3 contains 19 residues. The V gene's germline CDR1 is SGHDN and CDR2 FVKESK. The CDR3 region has the DNA TGTGCCAGCAGCCCTAGGCCCCGGGACAGCGATAACTCTAACACTGAAGCTTTCTTT. Translated, it gives CASSPRPRDSDNSNTEAFF.

The chain uses TRBV27 and TRBJ2-5, with a possible D match to TRBD2 (5 bases). This CDR3 contains 13 residues. Trimming stripped 6 bases from V and 11 bases from J, with 19 bases between. The germline V gene has CDR1 MNHEY and CDR2 SMNVEV (reference sequence). CDR3 in DNA: TGTGCCAGCAGCCTACGGGGTCACCCGGCGCAGTACTTC. Translating it yields CASSLRGHPAQYF.

V and J are TRBV7-9 and TRBJ2-3, with 14 bases matching TRBD2. Per the germline V gene, CDR1 is SEHNR and CDR2 is FQNEAQ (reference sequence). The CDR3 extends over 17 amino acids. The V and J ends lost 6 bases and 1 base, in that order; junction bases with no gene match: 6. This CDR3 reads CASRGVGLAGGTDTQYF. The CDR3 coding sequence is TGTGCCAGCAGGGGAGTGGGACTAGCGGGGGGCACAGATACGCAGTATTTT.

The J gene is TRBJ1-1, the V gene TRBV7-2; a weak D match, TRBD1 (5 bases). The CDR3 consists of 15 residues. The germline gives CDR1 SGHTA, CDR2 FQGNSA. Trimming pared 1 base from V and 4 bases from J, leaving 13 bases between. The DNA for the CDR3 is TGTGCCAGCAGCTTAGGTCTGGGGCTGGGCACTGAAGCTTTCTTT. Amino acids: CASSLGLGLGTEAFF.

The chain recombines TRBV5-1 with TRBJ2-2; D perhaps matches TRBD2 (5 bases). The CDR3 consists of 15 residues. V lost 0 bases, J lost 7 bases, and 13 bases lay in between. The V gene's germline CDR1 is SGHRS and CDR2 YFSETQ. This CDR3 reads CASSLADLIGGELFF. The CDR3 DNA sequence: TGCGCCAGCAGCTTGGCGGACTTGATCGGCGGGGAGCTGTTTTTT.

This chain joins TRBV21-1 and TRBJ1-5. TRBV21-1 is reported as a pseudogene. CDR3 length: 15 residues. The CDR3 here is CASSSRRARDQPQHF. The DNA of the CDR3 is TGTGCCAGCAGTAGCAGGAGGGCTCGGGATCAGCCCCAGCATTTT.